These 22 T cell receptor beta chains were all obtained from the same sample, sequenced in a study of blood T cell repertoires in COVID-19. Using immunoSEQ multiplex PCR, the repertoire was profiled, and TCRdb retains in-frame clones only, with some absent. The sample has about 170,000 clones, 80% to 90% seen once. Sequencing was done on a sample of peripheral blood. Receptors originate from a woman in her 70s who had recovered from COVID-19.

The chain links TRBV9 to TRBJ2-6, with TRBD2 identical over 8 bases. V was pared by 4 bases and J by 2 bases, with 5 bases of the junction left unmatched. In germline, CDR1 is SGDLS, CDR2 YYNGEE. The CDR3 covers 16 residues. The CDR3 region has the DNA TGTGCCAGCAGCCCCCGCGGGGGGCCTGGGGCCAACGTCCTGACTTTC. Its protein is CASSPRGGPGANVLTF.

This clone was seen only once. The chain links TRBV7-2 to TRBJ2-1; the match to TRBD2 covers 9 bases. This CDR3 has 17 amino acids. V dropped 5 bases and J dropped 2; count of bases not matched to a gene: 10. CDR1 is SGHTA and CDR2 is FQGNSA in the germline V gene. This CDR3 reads CASSPRGSGSTYNEQFF. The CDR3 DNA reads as TGTGCCAGCAGCCCCCGGGGTAGCGGGAGTACCTACAATGAGCAGTTCTTC.

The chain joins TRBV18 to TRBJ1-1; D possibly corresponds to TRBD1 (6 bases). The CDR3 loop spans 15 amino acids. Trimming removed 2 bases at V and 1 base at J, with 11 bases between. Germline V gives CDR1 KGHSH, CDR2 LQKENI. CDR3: CASSPSGVGNTEAFF. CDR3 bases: TGTGCCAGCTCACCATCAGGGGTAGGGAACACTGAAGCTTTCTTT.

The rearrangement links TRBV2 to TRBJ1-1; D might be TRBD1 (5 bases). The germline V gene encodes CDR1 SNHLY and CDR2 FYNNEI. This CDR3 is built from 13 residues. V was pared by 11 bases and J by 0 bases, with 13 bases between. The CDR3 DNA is TGTGCCGGAACAGGAACGATGAACACTGAAGCTTTCTTT. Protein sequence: CAGTGTMNTEAFF.

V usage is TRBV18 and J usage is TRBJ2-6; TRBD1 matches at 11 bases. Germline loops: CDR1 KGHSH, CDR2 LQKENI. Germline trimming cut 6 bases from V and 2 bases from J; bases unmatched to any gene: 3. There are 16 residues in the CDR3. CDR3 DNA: TGTGCCAGCTCCCCGGGACAGGGGGCTGGGGCCAACGTCCTGACTTTC. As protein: CASSPGQGAGANVLTF.

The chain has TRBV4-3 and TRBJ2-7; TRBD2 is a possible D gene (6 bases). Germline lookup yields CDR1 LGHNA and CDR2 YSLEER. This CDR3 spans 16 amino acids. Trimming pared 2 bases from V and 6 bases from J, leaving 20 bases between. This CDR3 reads CASSQWRAPLGVEQYF. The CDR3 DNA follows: TGCGCCAGCAGCCAATGGAGGGCCCCCCTTGGTGTCGAGCAGTACTTC.

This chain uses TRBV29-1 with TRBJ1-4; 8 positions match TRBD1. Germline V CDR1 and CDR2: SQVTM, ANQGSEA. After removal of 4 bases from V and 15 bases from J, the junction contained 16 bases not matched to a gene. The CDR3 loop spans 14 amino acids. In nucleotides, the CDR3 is TGCAGCGTTGGGCCGGGACAGGCGGAACGAGGGGTGTTTTTT. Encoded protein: CSVGPGQAERGVFF.

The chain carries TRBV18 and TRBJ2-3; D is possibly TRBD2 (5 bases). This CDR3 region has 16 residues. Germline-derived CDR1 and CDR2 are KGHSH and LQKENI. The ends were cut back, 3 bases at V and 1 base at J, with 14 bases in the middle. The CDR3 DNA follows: TGTGCCAGCTCACCCGGACTGGCGAGACGCACAGATACGCAGTATTTT. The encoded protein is CASSPGLARRTDTQYF.

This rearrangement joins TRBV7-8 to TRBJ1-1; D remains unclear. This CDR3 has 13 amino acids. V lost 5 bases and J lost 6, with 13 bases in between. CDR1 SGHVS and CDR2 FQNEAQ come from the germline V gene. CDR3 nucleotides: TGTGCCAGCAGCCCCGACGGAGCCTCTGAAGCTTTCTTT. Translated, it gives CASSPDGASEAFF.

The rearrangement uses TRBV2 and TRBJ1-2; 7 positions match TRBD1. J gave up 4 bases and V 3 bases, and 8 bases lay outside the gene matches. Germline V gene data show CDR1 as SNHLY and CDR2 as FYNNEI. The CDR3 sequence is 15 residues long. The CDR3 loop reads CASSDRTGVGYGYTF. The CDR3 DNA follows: TGTGCCAGCAGTGACCGAACAGGGGTCGGCTATGGCTACACCTTC.

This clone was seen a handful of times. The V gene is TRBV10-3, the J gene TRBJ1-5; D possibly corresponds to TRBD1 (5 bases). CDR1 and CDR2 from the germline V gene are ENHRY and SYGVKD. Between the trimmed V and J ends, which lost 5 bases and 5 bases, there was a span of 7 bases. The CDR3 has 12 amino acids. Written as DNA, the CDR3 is TGTGCCATCAGTATACAGGATCAGCCCCAGCATTTT. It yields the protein CAISIQDQPQHF.

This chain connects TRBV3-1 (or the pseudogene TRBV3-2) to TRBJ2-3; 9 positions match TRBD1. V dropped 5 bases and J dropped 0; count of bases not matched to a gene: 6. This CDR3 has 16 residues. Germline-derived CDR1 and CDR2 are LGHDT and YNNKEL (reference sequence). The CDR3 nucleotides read TGTGCCAGCAGCAGGAGGACAGGGGCTAGCACAGATACGCAGTATTTT. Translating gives CASSRRTGASTDTQYF.

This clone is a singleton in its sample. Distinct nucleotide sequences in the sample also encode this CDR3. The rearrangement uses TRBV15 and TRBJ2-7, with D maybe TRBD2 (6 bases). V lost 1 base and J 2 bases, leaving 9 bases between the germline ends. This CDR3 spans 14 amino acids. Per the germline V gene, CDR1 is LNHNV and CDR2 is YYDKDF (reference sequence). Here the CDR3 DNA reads TGTGCCACCAGCAGAGGAGCGGGCCCCTACGAGCAGTACTTC. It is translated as CATSRGAGPYEQYF.

Written as DNA, the CDR3 is TGTGCCAGCAGCCAAGATCCGGGGACTAGCGGGGGGGCGCGGTATTTT. Amino acid sequence: CASSQDPGTSGGARYF. V gene TRBV3-1 (or the pseudogene TRBV3-2) combines with J gene TRBJ2-3, with 16 bases fitting TRBD2. Germline V lookup: CDR1 LGHDT, CDR2 YNNKEL (reference sequence). Trimming took 0 bases from V and 14 from J; bases not matched to a gene: 8. There are 16 residues in the CDR3.

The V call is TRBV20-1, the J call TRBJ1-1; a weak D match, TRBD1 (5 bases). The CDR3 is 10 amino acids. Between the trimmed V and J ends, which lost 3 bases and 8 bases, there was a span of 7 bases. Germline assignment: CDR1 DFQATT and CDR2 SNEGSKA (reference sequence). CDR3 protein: CSASYREAFF. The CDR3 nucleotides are TGCAGTGCTAGTTACAGGGAAGCTTTCTTT.

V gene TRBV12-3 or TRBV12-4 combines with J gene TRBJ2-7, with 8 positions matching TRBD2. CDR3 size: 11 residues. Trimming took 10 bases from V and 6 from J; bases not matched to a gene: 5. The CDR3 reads CATAGGGEQYF. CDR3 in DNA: TGTGCCACCGCCGGGGGGGGCGAGCAGTACTTC.

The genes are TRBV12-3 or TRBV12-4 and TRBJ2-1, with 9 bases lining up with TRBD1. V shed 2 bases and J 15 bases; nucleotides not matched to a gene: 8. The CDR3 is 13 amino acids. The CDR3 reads CASSLWGQGVWFF. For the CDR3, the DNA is TGTGCCAGCAGTTTATGGGGACAGGGCGTGTGGTTCTTC.

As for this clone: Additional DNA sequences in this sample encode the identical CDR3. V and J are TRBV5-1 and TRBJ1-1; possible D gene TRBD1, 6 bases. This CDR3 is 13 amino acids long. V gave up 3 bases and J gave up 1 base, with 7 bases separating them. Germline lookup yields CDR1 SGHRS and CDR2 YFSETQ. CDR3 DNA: TGCGCCAGCAGCTCACAGGGGAACACTGAAGCTTTCTTT. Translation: CASSSQGNTEAFF.

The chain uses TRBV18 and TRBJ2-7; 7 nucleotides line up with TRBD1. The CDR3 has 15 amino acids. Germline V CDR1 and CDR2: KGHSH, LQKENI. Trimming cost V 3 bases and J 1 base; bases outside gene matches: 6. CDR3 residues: CASSPLARGSYEQYF. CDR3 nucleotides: TGTGCCAGCTCACCCTTGGCCAGGGGGTCCTACGAGCAGTACTTC.

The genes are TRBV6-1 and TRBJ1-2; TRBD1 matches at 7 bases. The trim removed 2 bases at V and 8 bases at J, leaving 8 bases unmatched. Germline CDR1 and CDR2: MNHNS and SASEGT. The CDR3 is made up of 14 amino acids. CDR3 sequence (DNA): TGTGCCAGCAGTGAATGGGCAGGGGGTGGCGGCTACACCTTC. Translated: CASSEWAGGGGYTF.

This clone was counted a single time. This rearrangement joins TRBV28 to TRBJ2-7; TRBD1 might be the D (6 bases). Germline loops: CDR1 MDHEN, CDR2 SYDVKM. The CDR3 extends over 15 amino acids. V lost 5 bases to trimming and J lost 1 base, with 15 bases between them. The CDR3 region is CASSKQGWGSYEQYF. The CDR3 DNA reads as TGTGCCAGCAGTAAACAGGGTTGGGGATCCTACGAGCAGTACTTC.

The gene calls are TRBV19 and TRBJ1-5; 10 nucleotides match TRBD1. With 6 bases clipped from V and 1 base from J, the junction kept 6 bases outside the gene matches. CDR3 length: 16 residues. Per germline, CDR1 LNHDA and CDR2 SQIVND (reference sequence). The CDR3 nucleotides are TGTGCCAGTAGCGACAGGGGGCCGGGGAGCAATCAGCCCCAGCATTTT. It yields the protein CASSDRGPGSNQPQHF.